The rows below give T cell receptor beta chains drawn from one sample of a study of patients and donors after allogeneic stem cell transplantation. TCRdb ran MiXCR on the RT-PCR reads and lists one entry per CDR3 protein. The sample holds some 960,000 distinct CDR3 sequences, about 20% seen once. Sequencing used blood, either unsorted or a sorted T cell fraction (not recorded which). Every receptor here comes from a human donor who was either an allogeneic HSCT recipient or a stem cell or donor lymphocyte infusion donor (not recorded which). It is not recorded whose cells these are; they may come from a transplant donor. CDR3s include the opening cysteine and the closing phenylalanine or tryptophan. A D gene is named only where the DNA matches it firmly. Size is omitted from some rows. Given values are once, few, many or a class for expanded clones.

v_gene,abundance,d_gene,j_gene,CDR3aa,CDR3nt
TRBV4-1,few,.,TRBJ2-7,CASSQGTEYEQYF,TGCGCCAGCAGCCAAGGGACTGAATACGAGCAGTACTTC
TRBV4-2,.,.,TRBJ2-2,CASSQARDRNTGELFF,TGTGCCAGCAGCCAAGCCCGGGACCGGAACACCGGGGAGCTGTTTTTT
TRBV20-1,many,.,TRBJ2-3,CSARQGDTQYF,TGCAGTGCTAGACAGGGAGATACGCAGTATTTT
TRBV4-1,few,.,TRBJ1-3,CASREQGSGNTIYF,TGCGCCAGCAGGGAACAGGGCTCTGGAAACACCATATATTTT
TRBV12-3/TRBV12-4,few,.,TRBJ1-6,CASRERPLSPLHF,TGTGCCAGCAGGGAAAGGCCCCTATCACCCCTCCACTTT
TRBV5-5,.,.,TRBJ1-2,CASRYPYLGGYTF,TGTGCCAGCAGGTACCCTTACCTGGGTGGCTACACCTTC
TRBV5-1,few,TRBD2,TRBJ2-3,CASSLSQREESDTQYF,TGCGCCAGCAGCTTGTCCCAGCGGGAGGAATCAGATACGCAGTATTTT
TRBV6-1,.,TRBD2,TRBJ2-5,CASRRQGLAGGGKETQYF,TGTGCCAGCAGGCGCCAGGGACTAGCGGGGGGAGGCAAAGAGACCCAGTACTTC
TRBV20-1,.,.,TRBJ1-1,CSAPDKFNTEAFF,TGCAGTGCGCCGGACAAATTTAACACTGAAGCTTTCTTT
TRBV7-3,.,TRBD1,TRBJ1-2,CASSATGVQDYGYTF,TGTGCCAGCAGCGCTACAGGGGTGCAGGACTATGGCTACACCTTC
TRBV3-1,few,.,TRBJ2-7,CASSHDQWGDEQYF,TGTGCCAGCAGCCATGATCAGTGGGGGGACGAGCAGTACTTC
TRBV12-3/TRBV12-4,many,.,TRBJ2-3,CATTPTPDTQYF,TGTGCCACCACCCCGACCCCAGATACGCAGTATTTT
TRBV7-9,few,TRBD1,TRBJ1-6,CASSPPGGFDSPLHF,TGTGCCAGCAGCCCCCCAGGGGGCTTCGATTCACCCCTCCACTTT
TRBV5-1,few,.,TRBJ2-3,CASSPGGQSVGDTQYF,TGCGCCAGCAGCCCTGGGGGCCAGTCTGTTGGGGATACGCAGTATTTT
TRBV29-1,.,.,TRBJ2-5,CSVEDLLQGRGGETQYF,TGCAGCGTTGAAGATCTTCTCCAGGGTAGGGGTGGAGAGACCCAGTACTTC
TRBV7-2,few,.,TRBJ2-7,CASSQHTYEQYF,TGTGCCAGCAGCCAGCACACCTACGAGCAGTACTTC
TRBV5-1,few,.,TRBJ1-5,CASSLLRGMGQPQHF,TGCGCCAGCAGCTTGCTGAGGGGGATGGGTCAGCCCCAGCATTTT
TRBV29-1,few,.,TRBJ1-1,CSVEPNVRLGEAFF,TGCAGCGTTGAACCCAACGTCCGCCTAGGTGAAGCTTTCTTT
TRBV6-1,.,.,TRBJ1-5,CASSRGRTNQPQHF,TGTGCCAGCAGCCGTGGACGGACCAATCAGCCCCAGCATTTT
TRBV2,.,.,TRBJ2-7,CASSGSGRGIYEQYF,TGTGCCAGCAGCGGAAGCGGGCGTGGAATTTACGAGCAGTACTTC
TRBV6-4,.,TRBD1,TRBJ1-1,CASSAKDRGPAFF,TGTGCCAGCAGTGCCAAGGACAGGGGGCCAGCTTTCTTT
TRBV20-1,.,.,TRBJ1-1,CSARAAGLNTEAFF,TGCAGTGCTAGAGCGGCAGGATTGAACACTGAAGCTTTCTTT
TRBV12-3/TRBV12-4,few,.,TRBJ2-1,CASSLGPTDNEQFF,TGTGCCAGCAGTTTAGGGCCGACGGACAATGAGCAGTTCTTC
TRBV12-3/TRBV12-4,few,TRBD2,TRBJ2-2,CASRPLAGAWLFF,TGTGCCAGCAGGCCGCTAGCGGGGGCCTGGCTGTTTTTT
TRBV9,few,.,TRBJ2-1,CASSAGALQNPYNEQFF,TGTGCCAGCAGCGCCGGCGCCCTGCAGAATCCCTACAATGAGCAGTTCTTC
TRBV3-1,.,TRBD1,TRBJ2-5,CASSHRQGKETQYF,TGTGCCAGCAGCCATCGACAGGGAAAAGAGACCCAGTACTTC
TRBV3-1,many,.,TRBJ2-2,CASSLDTNTGELFF,TGTGCCAGCAGCCTCGACACTAACACCGGGGAGCTGTTTTTT
TRBV3-1,.,TRBD2,TRBJ2-1,CASSQGLAGGGHEQFF,TGTGCCAGCAGCCAAGGGCTAGCGGGAGGGGGGCATGAGCAGTTCTTC
TRBV4-1,few,.,TRBJ2-5,CASSQQGGSETQYF,TGCGCCAGCAGCCAACAGGGTGGTTCTGAGACCCAGTACTTC
TRBV9,few,TRBD2,TRBJ2-7,CASSVTSGGARNEQYF,TGTGCCAGCAGCGTGACTAGCGGGGGGGCGCGGAACGAGCAGTACTTC
TRBV12-3/TRBV12-4,.,.,TRBJ1-5,CASSLKWKGPGGNQPQHF,TGTGCCAGCAGTTTAAAGTGGAAAGGTCCCGGGGGCAATCAGCCCCAGCATTTT
TRBV3-1,.,TRBD2,TRBJ2-3,CASSFGLVADTQYF,TGTGCCAGCAGCTTTGGACTAGTTGCAGATACGCAGTATTTT
TRBV29-1,few,.,TRBJ2-6,CGAGGLSGANVLTF,TGCGGAGCAGGTGGCCTCTCTGGGGCCAACGTCCTGACTTTC
TRBV29-1,few,TRBD1,TRBJ2-1,CSVPGQGSYNEQFF,TGCAGCGTTCCCGGACAGGGGTCCTACAATGAGCAGTTCTTC
TRBV12-1,.,.,TRBJ1-6,CASTQTDRSLYRSPLHF,TGTGCCAGCACCCAAACGGACAGATCCCTTTACCGTTCACCCCTCCACTTT
TRBV20-1,many,.,TRBJ2-5,CSARMAYQETQYF,TGCAGTGCTAGAATGGCTTACCAAGAGACCCAGTACTTC
TRBV14,.,.,TRBJ1-5,CASSQGGLAYSNQPQHF,TGTGCCAGCAGCCAAGGTGGGTTGGCCTATAGCAATCAGCCCCAGCATTTT
TRBV4-3,.,TRBD1,TRBJ2-7,CASSQVTGTGRYEQYF,TGCGCCAGCAGCCAAGTAACCGGGACAGGGAGGTACGAGCAGTACTTC
TRBV5-1,.,.,TRBJ1-1,CASSLGSGLQNTEAFF,TGCGCCAGCAGCTTGGGATCGGGACTCCAGAACACTGAAGCTTTCTTT
TRBV15,.,TRBD2,TRBJ2-1,CATSASTSGSLDEQFF,TGTGCCACCAGCGCGTCGACTAGCGGGAGTTTGGATGAGCAGTTCTTC